The 13 T cell receptor beta chains given below trace back to one sample, sequenced in a study of cytomegalovirus exposure and HLA in healthy donors. The primer mix had 60 Vbeta and 13 Jbeta primers. The data were produced by immunoSEQ multiplex PCR, yet TCRdb's version contains in-frame clones alone and is incomplete. The table records approximately 90,000 clones, about 80% of them present only once. Sequencing was performed on PBMCs. The receptors were sampled from a male donor in good health and CMV-seronegative.

This chain uses TRBV6-6 with TRBJ2-7; TRBD1 agrees at 8 bases. Germline values: CDR1 MNHNY, CDR2 SVGAGI (reference sequence). This CDR3 has 14 amino acids. The trim removed 0 bases at V and 4 bases at J, leaving 2 bases unmatched. In nucleotides, the CDR3 is TGTGCCAGCAGTTACTCGGACAGGGAGTACGAGCAGTACTTC. Translation gives CASSYSDREYEQYF.

The V gene is TRBV5-1, the J gene TRBJ2-1; 7 nucleotides agree with TRBD1. The V gene's germline CDR1 is SGHRS and CDR2 YFSETQ. V dropped 6 bases and J dropped 4; count of bases not matched to a gene: 7. The length of the CDR3 is 14 residues. CDR3 DNA: TGCGCCAGCAACCGAGGGACAGTTTACAATGAGCAGTTCTTC. Protein sequence: CASNRGTVYNEQFF. The entire variable domain, with the rest obtained from reference TRBV5-1 and TRBJ2-1, is as follows: KAGVTQTPRYLIKTRGQQVTLSCSPISGHRSVSWYQQTPGQGLQFLFEYFSETQRNKGNFPGRFSGRQFSNSRSEMNVSTLELGDSALYLCASNRGTVYNEQFFGPGTRLTVL.

The chain is built from TRBV9 and TRBJ2-1; the match to TRBD2 covers 10 bases. The CDR3 runs 17 residues. The trim removed 0 bases at V and 7 bases at J, leaving 10 bases unmatched. Germline CDR1 and CDR2: SGDLS and YYNGEE. Here the CDR3 reads CASSVGEREGLLNEQFF. For the CDR3, the DNA is TGTGCCAGCAGCGTAGGAGAGCGGGAGGGCCTCTTAAATGAGCAGTTCTTC.

The genes are TRBV5-6 and TRBJ2-3, with D tentatively TRBD1 (6 bases). This CDR3 comprises 14 residues. Per germline, CDR1 SGHDT and CDR2 YYEEEE. Trimming cost V 4 bases and J 0 bases, with 9 bases left between them. As DNA, the CDR3 is TGTGCCAGCAGCCCGACAGGTAGCACAGATACGCAGTATTTT. This encodes CASSPTGSTDTQYF.

The gene calls are TRBV11-2 and TRBJ2-7; the D gene is possibly TRBD1 (5 bases). Germline CDR1 reads SGHAT; CDR2 reads FQNNGV. Trimming took 0 bases from V and 11 from J, leaving 14 bases between them. The CDR3 totals 13 residues. CDR3 loop: CASSLDPNRKKYF. DNA of the CDR3: TGTGCCAGCAGCTTAGATCCGAACAGGAAAAAGTACTTC.

The chain links TRBV9 to TRBJ2-2; 10 bases map to TRBD2. Trimming took 4 bases from V and 4 from J; bases not matched to a gene: 10. The CDR3 loop spans 17 amino acids. Germline V gene data show CDR1 as SGDLS and CDR2 as YYNGEE. The CDR3: CASSSTGASGSTGELFF. CDR3 nucleotide sequence: TGTGCCAGCAGCTCCACCGGGGCTAGCGGGAGCACCGGGGAGCTGTTTTTT.

This chain uses TRBV27 with TRBJ2-2; no reliable D call. This CDR3 is built from 12 residues. Germline loops: CDR1 MNHEY, CDR2 SMNVEV (reference sequence). V lost 1 base, J lost 7 bases, and 4 bases lay in between. CDR3: CASSLLYGELFF. DNA of the CDR3: TGTGCCAGCAGTTTATTGTACGGGGAGCTGTTTTTT.

J is TRBJ1-4 and V is TRBV30; no reliable D call. Trimming left V 3 bases short and J 8 bases short, with 7 bases between. This CDR3 region has 11 residues. The V gene's germline CDR1 is GTSNPN and CDR2 SVGIG (reference sequence). The CDR3 DNA reads as TGTGCCTGGAGCATCAGGGAAAAACTGTTTTTT. Encoded protein: CAWSIREKLFF.

The chain employs TRBV19 and TRBJ1-4; tentative D call: TRBD1 (5 bases). The CDR3 contains 15 residues. Germline V lookup: CDR1 LNHDA, CDR2 SQIVND (reference sequence). V lost 4 bases, J lost 3 bases, and 12 bases lay in between. The DNA of the CDR3 is TGTGCCAGTAGTACGACAGAGCCCTCTAATGAAAAACTGTTTTTT. It is translated as CASSTTEPSNEKLFF.

This clone was seen a handful of times. The rearrangement joins TRBV5-4 to TRBJ2-5; the match to TRBD2 covers 8 bases. J lost 5 bases, V lost 5 bases, and 11 bases had no gene match. CDR3 length: 15 residues. The V gene's germline CDR1 is SGHNT and CDR2 YYREEE (reference sequence). CDR3 nucleotide sequence: TGTGCCAGCAGGCGGGGTCGGGAGGGCCGTGAGACCCAGTACTTC. Protein: CASRRGREGRETQYF.

The chain links TRBV5-1 to TRBJ1-5; no firm D call. V was pared by 0 bases and J by 4 bases, with 8 bases between. This CDR3 has 14 amino acids. The germline V gene has CDR1 SGHRS and CDR2 YFSETQ. DNA of the CDR3: TGCGCCAGCAGCTTGGGTACTGATAATCAGCCCCAGCATTTT. Protein sequence: CASSLGTDNQPQHF.

A single count supports this clone. The chain joins TRBV6-1 to TRBJ2-1; the D gene is possibly TRBD2 (6 bases). Germline V gene data show CDR1 as MNHNS and CDR2 as SASEGT. Between the trimmed V and J ends, which lost 10 bases and 9 bases, there was a span of 22 bases. The CDR3 runs to 14 residues. The CDR3 here is CATPRLGDFGEQFF. In DNA, the CDR3 is TGTGCCACCCCGCGACTAGGGGATTTTGGTGAGCAGTTCTTC.

The V call is TRBV5-1, the J call TRBJ2-4; D possibly corresponds to TRBD1 (6 bases). The CDR3 length is 14 residues. The V gene's germline CDR1 is SGHRS and CDR2 YFSETQ. Trimming cost V 0 bases and J 8 bases, with 12 bases left between them. In nucleotides, the CDR3 is TGCGCCAGCAGCTTGGATCAGGGGAGTGACATTCAGTACTTC. Protein sequence: CASSLDQGSDIQYF.